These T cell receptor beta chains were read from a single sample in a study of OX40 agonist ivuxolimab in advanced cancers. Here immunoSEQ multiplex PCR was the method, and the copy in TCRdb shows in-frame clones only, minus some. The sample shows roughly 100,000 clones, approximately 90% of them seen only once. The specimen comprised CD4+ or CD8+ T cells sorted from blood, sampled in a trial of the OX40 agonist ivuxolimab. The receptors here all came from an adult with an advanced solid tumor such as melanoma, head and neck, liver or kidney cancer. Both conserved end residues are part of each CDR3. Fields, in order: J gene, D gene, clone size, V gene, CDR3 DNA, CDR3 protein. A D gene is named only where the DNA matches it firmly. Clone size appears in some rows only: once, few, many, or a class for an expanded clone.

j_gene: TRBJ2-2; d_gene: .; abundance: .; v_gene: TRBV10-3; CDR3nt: TGTGCCACCTCGGGGTCCTCTCTGGGTGGCGGGGAGCTGTTTTTT; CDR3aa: CATSGSSLGGGELFF
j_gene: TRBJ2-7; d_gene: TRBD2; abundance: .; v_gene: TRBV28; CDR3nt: TGTGCCAGCAGTCCCCGAGGTAGCGGGGGGAAGGAGCAGTACTTC; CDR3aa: CASSPRGSGGKEQYF
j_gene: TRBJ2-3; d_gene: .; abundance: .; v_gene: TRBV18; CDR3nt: TGTGCCAGCTCACCACAGGGAAGGGGAGAGGGCACAGATACGCAGTATTTT; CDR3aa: CASSPQGRGEGTDTQYF
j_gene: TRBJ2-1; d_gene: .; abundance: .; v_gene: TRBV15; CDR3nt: TGTGCCACCAGCTCTTCCCGCCGGCAGGTAAGGGAGGAGCAGTTCTTC; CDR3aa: CATSSSRRQVREEQFF
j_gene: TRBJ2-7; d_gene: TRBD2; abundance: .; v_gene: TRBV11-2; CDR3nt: TGTGCCAGCAGGGGGGGGAACAGTGCCTACGAGCAGTACTTC; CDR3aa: CASRGGNSAYEQYF
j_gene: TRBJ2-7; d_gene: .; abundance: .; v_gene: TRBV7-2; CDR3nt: TGTGCCAGCAGCACCTTCACGGGGGACGAGCAGTACTTC; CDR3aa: CASSTFTGDEQYF
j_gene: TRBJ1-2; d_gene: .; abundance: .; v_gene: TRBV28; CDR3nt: TGTGCCAGCAGTTTGTCGGTGTATGGCTACACCTTC; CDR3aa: CASSLSVYGYTF
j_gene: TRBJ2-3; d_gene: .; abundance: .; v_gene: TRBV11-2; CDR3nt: TGTGCCAGCAGCTTAGATCTACGGATAACCTCCTCCACAGATACGCAGTATTTT; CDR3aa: CASSLDLRITSSTDTQYF
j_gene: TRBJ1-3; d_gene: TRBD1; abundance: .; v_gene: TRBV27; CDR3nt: TGTGCCAGCCTAATGCGGGACAGAAGCTCTGGAAACACCATATATTTT; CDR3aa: CASLMRDRSSGNTIYF
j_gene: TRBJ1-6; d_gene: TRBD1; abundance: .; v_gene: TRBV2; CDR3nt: TGTGCCAGCATCCGGGACAGGGCTAATAATTCACCCCTCCACTTT; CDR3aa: CASIRDRANNSPLHF
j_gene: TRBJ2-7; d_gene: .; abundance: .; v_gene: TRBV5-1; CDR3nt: TGCGCCAGCAGCTTCCCGACTTCTGCGGGCGAGCAGTACTTC; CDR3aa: CASSFPTSAGEQYF
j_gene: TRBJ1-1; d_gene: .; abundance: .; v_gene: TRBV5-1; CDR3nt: TGCGCCAGCAGCTGGGACCTGAACACTGAAGCTTTCTTT; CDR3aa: CASSWDLNTEAFF
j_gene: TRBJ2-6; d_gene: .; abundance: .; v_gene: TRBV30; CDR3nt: TGTGCCTGGAGGGGGTCCTCTGGGGCCAACGTCCTGACTTTC; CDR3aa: CAWRGSSGANVLTF
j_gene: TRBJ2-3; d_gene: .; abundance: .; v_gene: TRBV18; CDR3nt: TGTGCCAGCTCTCGACAGGATAAAGATACGCAGTATTTT; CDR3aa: CASSRQDKDTQYF
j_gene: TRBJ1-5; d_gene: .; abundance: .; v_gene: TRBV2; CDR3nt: TGTGCCAGCAATTCAGGGTTAAGCAATCAGCCCCAGCATTTT; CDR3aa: CASNSGLSNQPQHF
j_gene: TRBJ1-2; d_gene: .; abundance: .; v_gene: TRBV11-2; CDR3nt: TGTGCCAGCAGCTTAGAGGGAGTATCCGTCTATGGCTACACCTTC; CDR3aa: CASSLEGVSVYGYTF
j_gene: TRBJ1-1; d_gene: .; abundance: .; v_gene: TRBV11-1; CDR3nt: TGTGCCAGCAGCTTAGAGGGGAGTCTGAACACTGAAGCTTTCTTT; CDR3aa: CASSLEGSLNTEAFF
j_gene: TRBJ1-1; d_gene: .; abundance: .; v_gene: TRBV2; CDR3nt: TGTGCCAGCAGCCCCGCCCCTGGTGGAAATGCTTTCTTT; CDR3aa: CASSPAPGGNAFF
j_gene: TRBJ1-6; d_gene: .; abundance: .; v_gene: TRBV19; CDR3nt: TGTGCCAGTACTCCGGACAGTAACCTTAATTCACCCCTCCACTTT; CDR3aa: CASTPDSNLNSPLHF
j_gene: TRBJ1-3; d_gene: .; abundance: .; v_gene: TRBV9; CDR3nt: TGTGCCAGCAGCAGGGGGGCTGCATCTGGAAACACCATATATTTT; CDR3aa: CASSRGAASGNTIYF
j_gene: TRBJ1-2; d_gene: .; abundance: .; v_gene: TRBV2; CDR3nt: TGTGCCAGCAGTGACCAGCCAGCTAACTATGGCTACACCTTC; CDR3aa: CASSDQPANYGYTF
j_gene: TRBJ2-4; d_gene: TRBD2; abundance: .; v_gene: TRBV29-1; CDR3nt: TGCAGCGTTGGGGGGGGTACCAAAAACATTCAGTACTTC; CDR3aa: CSVGGGTKNIQYF
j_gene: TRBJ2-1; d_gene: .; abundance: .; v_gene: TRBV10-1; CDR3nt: TGCGCCAGCAGTCCAGGGTCAAACCCCTACAATGAGCAGTTCTTC; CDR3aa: CASSPGSNPYNEQFF
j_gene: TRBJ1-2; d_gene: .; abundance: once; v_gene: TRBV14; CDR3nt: TGTGCCAGCAGCCAAGACACGGTTTTTATGGATGGCTACACCTTC; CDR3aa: CASSQDTVFMDGYTF
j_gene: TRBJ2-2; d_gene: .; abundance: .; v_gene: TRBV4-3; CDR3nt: TGCGCCAGCAGCCAAGTTAGTGGCTTCCAGGAGCTGTTTTTT; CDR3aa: CASSQVSGFQELFF
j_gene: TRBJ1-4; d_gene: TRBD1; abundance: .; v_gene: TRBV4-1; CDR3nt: TGCGCCAGCAGCCTATTCAGCCAGACAGGGGGTGAAAAACTGTTTTTT; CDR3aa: CASSLFSQTGGEKLFF
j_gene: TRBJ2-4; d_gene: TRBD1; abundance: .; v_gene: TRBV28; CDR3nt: TGTGCCAGCAGTTCCCGCAGGGGGCGAAACATTCAGTACTTC; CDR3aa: CASSSRRGRNIQYF
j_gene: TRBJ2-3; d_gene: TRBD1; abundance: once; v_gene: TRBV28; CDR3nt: TGTGCCAGCAATTCGGCCTCCGGACAGGGGACAGATACGCAGTATTTT; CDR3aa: CASNSASGQGTDTQYF
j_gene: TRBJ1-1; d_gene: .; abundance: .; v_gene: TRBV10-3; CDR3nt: TGTGCCGCCAAACTACAGGACGTCGGGACTGAAGCTTTCTTT; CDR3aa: CAAKLQDVGTEAFF
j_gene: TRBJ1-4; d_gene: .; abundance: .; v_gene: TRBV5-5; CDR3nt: TGTGCCAGCAGTACGACAGTTGGGTTTGAAAAACTGTTTTTT; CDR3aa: CASSTTVGFEKLFF
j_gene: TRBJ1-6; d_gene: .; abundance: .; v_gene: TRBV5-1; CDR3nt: TGCGCCAGCAGCACAGCGGCGAGCAATTCACCCCTCCACTTT; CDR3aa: CASSTAASNSPLHF